These T cell receptor beta chains were read from a single sample in a study of blood T cell repertoires in COVID-19. TCRdb keeps only in-frame clones here, not all; method: immunoSEQ multiplex PCR. The sample has approximately 96,000 clones, over 75% seen once. The sample comprised peripheral blood. The source is a woman aged 80 or over with acute or convalescent COVID-19. CDR3s include the opening cysteine and the closing phenylalanine or tryptophan. The order of the fields is J gene, D gene, V gene, CDR3 length, clone size, CDR3 DNA, CDR3 protein. The D gene is left open where the match is weak. Some rows mark clone size as missing; the rest say once, few, many or name a class of expanded clone.

j_call: TRBJ1-2
d_call: NA
v_call: TRBV4-3
cdr3_length: 15
clone_size: NA
cdr3_nt: TGCGCCAGCAGCCAAGTCTCCTCGTCCTTCTATGGCTACACCTTC
cdr3_aa: CASSQVSSSFYGYTF

j_call: TRBJ1-2
d_call: TRBD1
v_call: TRBV5-1
cdr3_length: 13
clone_size: NA
cdr3_nt: TGCGCCAGCAGCGAGGGACAGGGTGATGGCTACACCTTC
cdr3_aa: CASSEGQGDGYTF

j_call: TRBJ2-7
d_call: TRBD2
v_call: TRBV7-2
cdr3_length: 16
clone_size: NA
cdr3_nt: TGTGCCAGCACCTCGGGGCGGGAGTGGAAAAGCTACGAGCAGTACTTC
cdr3_aa: CASTSGREWKSYEQYF

j_call: TRBJ2-3
d_call: NA
v_call: TRBV7-2
cdr3_length: 15
clone_size: NA
cdr3_nt: TGTGCCAGCAGCTCGAGCGGGCACGGCACAGATACGCAGTATTTT
cdr3_aa: CASSSSGHGTDTQYF

j_call: TRBJ1-1
d_call: NA
v_call: TRBV3-1/TRBV3-2
cdr3_length: 15
clone_size: NA
cdr3_nt: TGTGCCAGCAGCCAAGCAACCAGGAAAAACACTGAAGCTTTCTTT
cdr3_aa: CASSQATRKNTEAFF

j_call: TRBJ2-5
d_call: TRBD2
v_call: TRBV7-9
cdr3_length: 14
clone_size: NA
cdr3_nt: TGTGCCAGCAGGGTAGCGGGGGGCCAAGAGACCCAGTACTTC
cdr3_aa: CASRVAGGQETQYF

j_call: TRBJ2-5
d_call: TRBD2
v_call: TRBV25-1
cdr3_length: 14
clone_size: NA
cdr3_nt: TGTGCCAGCAGTCGAGCGGGGGCTAGAGAGACCCAGTACTTC
cdr3_aa: CASSRAGARETQYF

j_call: TRBJ2-7
d_call: NA
v_call: TRBV28
cdr3_length: 11
clone_size: NA
cdr3_nt: TGTGCCAGCAGTTCACACTACGAGCAGTACTTC
cdr3_aa: CASSSHYEQYF

j_call: TRBJ2-3
d_call: NA
v_call: TRBV6-5
cdr3_length: 14
clone_size: few
cdr3_nt: TGTGCCAGCAGTTATCGGAGCGCCACAGATACGCAGTATTTT
cdr3_aa: CASSYRSATDTQYF

j_call: TRBJ2-3
d_call: TRBD2
v_call: TRBV5-1
cdr3_length: 17
clone_size: once
cdr3_nt: TGCGCCAGCAGCTTACGACTAGCGGGGGACTCAATTGGTACGCAGTATTTT
cdr3_aa: CASSLRLAGDSIGTQYF

j_call: TRBJ1-2
d_call: TRBD1
v_call: TRBV29-1
cdr3_length: 14
clone_size: NA
cdr3_nt: TGCAGCGGGTTAGGGCAGGGGGAAGGTAATGGCTACACCTTC
cdr3_aa: CSGLGQGEGNGYTF

j_call: TRBJ1-1
d_call: NA
v_call: TRBV16
cdr3_length: 14
clone_size: NA
cdr3_nt: TGTGCCAGCAGCCAATCGCGAACGAACACTGAAGCTTTCTTT
cdr3_aa: CASSQSRTNTEAFF

j_call: TRBJ2-1
d_call: NA
v_call: TRBV4-1
cdr3_length: 12
clone_size: NA
cdr3_nt: TGCGCCAGCGGGAGTCCCTACAATGAGCAGTTCTTC
cdr3_aa: CASGSPYNEQFF

j_call: TRBJ1-6
d_call: NA
v_call: TRBV4-3
cdr3_length: 15
clone_size: once
cdr3_nt: TGCGCCAGCAGCCAAGATCTAGACGATGGCTCACCCCTCCACTTT
cdr3_aa: CASSQDLDDGSPLHF

j_call: TRBJ2-1
d_call: NA
v_call: TRBV6-2/TRBV6-3
cdr3_length: 15
clone_size: NA
cdr3_nt: TGTGCCAGCAGTTACGGGCTAGCAGCCTACAATGAGCAGTTCTTC
cdr3_aa: CASSYGLAAYNEQFF

j_call: TRBJ2-4
d_call: NA
v_call: TRBV2
cdr3_length: 17
clone_size: NA
cdr3_nt: TGTGCCAGCAGTGTCCCAATCAGACAGTTAGCCAAAAACATTCAGTACTTC
cdr3_aa: CASSVPIRQLAKNIQYF

j_call: TRBJ2-7
d_call: TRBD1
v_call: TRBV19
cdr3_length: 16
clone_size: NA
cdr3_nt: TGTGCCAGTAGTCGTGCCGGGACAGGGAGCTCCTACGAGCAGTACTTC
cdr3_aa: CASSRAGTGSSYEQYF

j_call: TRBJ1-1
d_call: NA
v_call: TRBV4-2
cdr3_length: 16
clone_size: few
cdr3_nt: TGTGCCAGCAGCCGCCAGTTAGGTGGCAGGGGCACTGAAGCTTTCTTT
cdr3_aa: CASSRQLGGRGTEAFF

j_call: TRBJ2-1
d_call: TRBD2
v_call: TRBV4-3
cdr3_length: 16
clone_size: NA
cdr3_nt: TGCGCCAGCAGCCAAACAGTTGCGGGAGGATCCAATGAGCAGTTCTTC
cdr3_aa: CASSQTVAGGSNEQFF

j_call: TRBJ1-5
d_call: NA
v_call: TRBV28
cdr3_length: 18
clone_size: NA
cdr3_nt: TGTGCCAGCAGTTTTTTGGGCACGAGGACATACAGCAATCAGCCCCAGCATTTT
cdr3_aa: CASSFLGTRTYSNQPQHF

j_call: TRBJ1-2
d_call: TRBD1
v_call: TRBV28
cdr3_length: 15
clone_size: once
cdr3_nt: TGTGCCAGCAGTTTGGGGACAGGGGGTGGCTATGGCTACACCTTC
cdr3_aa: CASSLGTGGGYGYTF

j_call: TRBJ1-1
d_call: NA
v_call: TRBV23-1
cdr3_length: 15
clone_size: NA
cdr3_nt: TGCGCCAGCAGTCTCCCTCAGGAAAAATGGACTGAAGCTTTCTTT
cdr3_aa: CASSLPQEKWTEAFF

j_call: TRBJ2-1
d_call: NA
v_call: TRBV7-7
cdr3_length: 16
clone_size: once
cdr3_nt: TGTGCTAGCAGCTTAGTGGTTCCCCCACCCAGGAATGAGCAGTTCTTC
cdr3_aa: CASSLVVPPPRNEQFF

j_call: TRBJ1-1
d_call: TRBD1
v_call: TRBV7-9
cdr3_length: 14
clone_size: NA
cdr3_nt: TGTGCCAGCAGCTCCCAGGGGGCATACGTTGAAGCTTTCTTT
cdr3_aa: CASSSQGAYVEAFF

j_call: TRBJ1-5
d_call: TRBD1
v_call: TRBV27
cdr3_length: 16
clone_size: NA
cdr3_nt: TGTGCCAGCAGTTCGCGCCTCCAGGGGGTCAATCAGCCCCAGCATTTT
cdr3_aa: CASSSRLQGVNQPQHF

j_call: TRBJ2-3
d_call: NA
v_call: TRBV11-2
cdr3_length: 13
clone_size: few
cdr3_nt: TGTGCCAGCAGCCAATCAGGGCCTGATACGCAGTATTTT
cdr3_aa: CASSQSGPDTQYF

j_call: TRBJ2-1
d_call: TRBD2
v_call: TRBV27
cdr3_length: 16
clone_size: NA
cdr3_nt: TGTGCCAGCAGTTCAGGGACTAGCGGAACCTACAATGAGCAGTTCTTC
cdr3_aa: CASSSGTSGTYNEQFF

j_call: TRBJ1-2
d_call: TRBD1
v_call: TRBV7-9
cdr3_length: 13
clone_size: medium-sized
cdr3_nt: TGTGCCAGCAGCTCCGACAGGGACCATGGCTACACCTTC
cdr3_aa: CASSSDRDHGYTF

j_call: TRBJ2-5
d_call: NA
v_call: TRBV9
cdr3_length: 17
clone_size: NA
cdr3_nt: TGTGCCAGCAGCGTAACCGGGATCAGTTCCCACCAAGAGACCCAGTACTTC
cdr3_aa: CASSVTGISSHQETQYF

j_call: TRBJ2-5
d_call: TRBD1
v_call: TRBV11-2
cdr3_length: 13
clone_size: NA
cdr3_nt: TGTGCCAGCAGCGTCAGACAGGGAGAGACCCAGTACTTC
cdr3_aa: CASSVRQGETQYF

j_call: TRBJ2-1
d_call: NA
v_call: TRBV27
cdr3_length: 15
clone_size: NA
cdr3_nt: TGTGCCAGCAGCTATAGCGGCTTTGGGGGGAATGAGCAGTTCTTC
cdr3_aa: CASSYSGFGGNEQFF

j_call: TRBJ1-2
d_call: TRBD1
v_call: TRBV4-2
cdr3_length: 15
clone_size: NA
cdr3_nt: TGTGCCAGCAGCCAAGCGGGACAGGGGGACTATGGCTACACCTTC
cdr3_aa: CASSQAGQGDYGYTF

j_call: TRBJ2-1
d_call: TRBD1
v_call: TRBV5-1
cdr3_length: 15
clone_size: NA
cdr3_nt: TGCGCCAGCAGCTTAGGGGACAGGGTTACCAATGAGCAGTTCTTC
cdr3_aa: CASSLGDRVTNEQFF

j_call: TRBJ2-6
d_call: NA
v_call: TRBV28
cdr3_length: 15
clone_size: NA
cdr3_nt: TGTGCCAGCAGTCCACAGGGCCCCGGGGCCAACGTCCTGACTTTC
cdr3_aa: CASSPQGPGANVLTF

j_call: TRBJ2-1
d_call: TRBD2
v_call: TRBV7-6
cdr3_length: 15
clone_size: NA
cdr3_nt: TGTGCCAGCAGCTCGGGACTAGGTGGGAGAGATGAGCAGTTCTTC
cdr3_aa: CASSSGLGGRDEQFF

j_call: TRBJ2-3
d_call: TRBD2
v_call: TRBV2
cdr3_length: 16
clone_size: NA
cdr3_nt: TGTGCCAGCAGTGAAGGACTAGCGGGGGGTATAGATACGCAGTATTTT
cdr3_aa: CASSEGLAGGIDTQYF

j_call: TRBJ1-1
d_call: TRBD1
v_call: TRBV10-3
cdr3_length: 17
clone_size: NA
cdr3_nt: TGTGCCATCCGAGGGGGGCCAGACAGGGTACGTGGCACTGAAGCTTTCTTT
cdr3_aa: CAIRGGPDRVRGTEAFF

j_call: TRBJ1-1
d_call: TRBD1
v_call: TRBV7-9
cdr3_length: 16
clone_size: once
cdr3_nt: TGTGCCAGCAGCAGTCGACAGGGACCGCACCTGTCTGAAGCTTTCTTT
cdr3_aa: CASSSRQGPHLSEAFF

j_call: TRBJ2-3
d_call: TRBD2
v_call: TRBV19
cdr3_length: 17
clone_size: NA
cdr3_nt: TGTGCCAGTAGTATGCGTCAAGCGGGAGCTAGCACAGATACGCAGTATTTT
cdr3_aa: CASSMRQAGASTDTQYF

j_call: TRBJ1-1
d_call: TRBD1
v_call: TRBV6-1
cdr3_length: 15
clone_size: once
cdr3_nt: TGTGCCAGCAGTGAAGAAGGACAGGCGAACACTGAAGCTTTCTTT
cdr3_aa: CASSEEGQANTEAFF

j_call: TRBJ2-7
d_call: NA
v_call: TRBV7-9
cdr3_length: 13
clone_size: NA
cdr3_nt: TGTGCCAGCAGCTTAGAGGACGGACTAGAGCAGTACTTC
cdr3_aa: CASSLEDGLEQYF

j_call: TRBJ2-5
d_call: NA
v_call: TRBV19
cdr3_length: 14
clone_size: NA
cdr3_nt: TGTGCCAGTTCCCCGCAGGGAGGCGGTGAGACCCAGTACTTC
cdr3_aa: CASSPQGGGETQYF

j_call: TRBJ2-7
d_call: NA
v_call: TRBV28
cdr3_length: 17
clone_size: NA
cdr3_nt: TGTGCCAGCTGCCGTTCAGGGGAACGGGAACAGGACTACGAGCAGTACTTC
cdr3_aa: CASCRSGEREQDYEQYF

j_call: TRBJ1-3
d_call: NA
v_call: TRBV15
cdr3_length: 18
clone_size: NA
cdr3_nt: TGTGCCACCAGCAGGAATCGGGACACCGCAACCCGAGGAAACACCATATATTTT
cdr3_aa: CATSRNRDTATRGNTIYF

j_call: TRBJ2-7
d_call: TRBD1
v_call: TRBV6-5
cdr3_length: 13
clone_size: NA
cdr3_nt: TGTGCCAGCAGAGGGACAGGAACCTACGAGCAGTACTTC
cdr3_aa: CASRGTGTYEQYF

j_call: TRBJ1-2
d_call: TRBD1
v_call: TRBV7-2
cdr3_length: 16
clone_size: NA
cdr3_nt: TGTGCCAGCAGCCCAGAGTCCCACAGGGGGGAAGCTGGCTACACCTTC
cdr3_aa: CASSPESHRGEAGYTF

j_call: TRBJ2-7
d_call: TRBD1
v_call: TRBV5-1
cdr3_length: 12
clone_size: NA
cdr3_nt: TGCGCCAGCAGTCGACAGGGACGCGAGCAGTACTTC
cdr3_aa: CASSRQGREQYF

j_call: TRBJ2-1
d_call: NA
v_call: TRBV4-3
cdr3_length: 12
clone_size: NA
cdr3_nt: TGCGCCAGCAGTTTTAATTACAATGAGCAGTTCTTC
cdr3_aa: CASSFNYNEQFF

j_call: TRBJ2-1
d_call: TRBD1
v_call: TRBV4-3
cdr3_length: 14
clone_size: NA
cdr3_nt: TGCGCCAGCAGCCCTGGGACAGGGCTCAATGAGCAGTTCTTC
cdr3_aa: CASSPGTGLNEQFF

j_call: TRBJ2-2
d_call: NA
v_call: TRBV9
cdr3_length: 14
clone_size: NA
cdr3_nt: TGTGCCAGCAGCGTAGCTTCGAGTACCGGGGAGCTGTTTTTT
cdr3_aa: CASSVASSTGELFF

j_call: TRBJ1-5
d_call: NA
v_call: TRBV30
cdr3_length: 15
clone_size: NA
cdr3_nt: TGTGCCTGGAGCGGTCGAACAGGTAGCAATCAGCCCCAGCATTTT
cdr3_aa: CAWSGRTGSNQPQHF

j_call: TRBJ2-1
d_call: TRBD2
v_call: TRBV3-1/TRBV3-2
cdr3_length: 15
clone_size: NA
cdr3_nt: TGTGCCAGCAGCCCGATCGGGACTAGCGGGTCCGAGCAGTTCTTC
cdr3_aa: CASSPIGTSGSEQFF

j_call: TRBJ2-6
d_call: TRBD1
v_call: TRBV7-9
cdr3_length: 19
clone_size: NA
cdr3_nt: TGTGCCAGCAGCTCCTCTAAGACAGGGACCCCTTCTGGGGCCAACGTCCTGACTTTC
cdr3_aa: CASSSSKTGTPSGANVLTF

j_call: TRBJ1-6
d_call: NA
v_call: TRBV5-1
cdr3_length: 14
clone_size: NA
cdr3_nt: TGCGCCAGCAGCCCAGGGCGTTATAATTCACCCCTCCACTTT
cdr3_aa: CASSPGRYNSPLHF

j_call: TRBJ1-2
d_call: NA
v_call: TRBV10-3
cdr3_length: 17
clone_size: NA
cdr3_nt: TGTGCCATCAAAGGCGAGAGCGGAGAAACTAGAAACTATGGCTACACCTTC
cdr3_aa: CAIKGESGETRNYGYTF